This note documents a single T cell receptor beta chain sequence. Its antigen is unknown. Base qualities are not provided; no much larger clone lies one nucleotide away. The sample belongs to a study of cytomegalovirus exposure and HLA in healthy donors (dated by TCRdb to the late 2010s). About the study as a whole: A later analysis indicated that the roughly 130 validation repertoires were generated on the platform also employed for the roughly 650 repertoires of the first cohort. To predict cytomegalovirus infection status, the study combined high-throughput TCR immunosequencing, statistical association of individual TCRs with disease status, and machine learning. The study aimed to test whether cataloging public T cell receptors could reveal signatures of past pathogen exposure. In addition to the first cohort of hundreds of subjects, a separate validation cohort of over 90 different subjects was used. Points the paper makes about the study in general: A later analysis found that TCRs clustered in the first cohort also tended to co-occur in the approximately 120 validation repertoires, with more than 90% of cluster scores above 0. The validation cohort had no HLA typing available for a later analysis, so co-occurrence within that cohort was assessed over all 120 or so repertoires. The authors suggested that the approach could potentially be extended to other disease states and immunological phenotypes. In the study, around 150 TCR beta chains were listed as associated with cytomegalovirus. Most TCR sequences were observed very rarely across donors, whereas some public TCRs were present in many individuals. A few of the identified cytomegalovirus-associated TCR beta chains were confirmed in vitro to be specific for cytomegalovirus antigens. The classifier was reported to diagnose cytomegalovirus status with high specificity and sensitivity in both the original cohort and the validation cohort.

V is shortened by 2 bases, J by 4 bases, and the region joining them spans 19 bases. From the cysteine through the phenylalanine, the CDR3 covers 17 amino acids. Only CDR3 DNA remains: 51 bases, in frame from the first base. The germline V gene gives CDR1 as SGHRS and CDR2 as YFSETQ. Libraries were constructed by the immunoSEQ multiplex PCR assay. The study's own analysis went as follows. A statistical classification framework was built for diagnosing cytomegalovirus status from the catalog of TCR beta chain sequences. TCRdb carries this immuneACCESS record with in-frame sequences only. Its versions omit some clonotypes, under half of them owing to an unresolved V gene in the studies checked, with the rest unexplained. V, J and clone size were drawn from that table, and D and trimming were deduced from the DNA. This sample has 250,000 or so clones in its table, and around 90% of those were observed once. The top ten clones comprise 0.3% to 0.4% of the sample.

The donors belonged to the validation cohort of approximately 130 subjects, which was separate from the approximately 700-subject first cohort. This receptor was obtained from a woman between 18 and 29 years old in good health and CMV-seronegative. Recombination connected TRBV5-1 to TRBJ2-1, and TRBD1 may be the D gene, going by 6 matching bases. The sample consisted of PBMCs. The CDR3 protein is CASSLDRRQPFYNEQFF. The nucleotide sequence reads as follows: TGCGCCAGCAGCTTAGACAGGCGCCAACCATTTTACAATGAGCAGTTCTTC.